Below, 3 T cell receptor beta chains from the same sample are listed, as sequenced in a study of T cells after posttransplantation cyclophosphamide. Generated by immunoSEQ multiplex PCR, the TCRdb table keeps only in-frame clones and is missing some. The table lists tens of thousands of clones, no singletons, with around 3% in the top ten. The source material was PBMCs. The receptors stem from a woman aged 60-75 years in good health, CMV-negative, and a related stem cell transplant donor.

This clone has at least ten counts. This chain links TRBV27 with TRBJ2-2; D not resolved. This CDR3 contains 17 residues. V lost 5 bases and J 2 bases, leaving 18 bases between the germline ends. Germline CDR1 reads MNHEY; CDR2 reads SMNVEV (reference sequence). The CDR3 loop is CASSPLLKVLNTGELFF. CDR3 nucleotide sequence: TGTGCCAGCAGTCCCCTCCTGAAGGTACTAAACACCGGGGAGCTGTTTTTT.

In this sample, this clone turned up many times. V is TRBV7-9 and J is TRBJ2-1; no definite D call. Trimming took 5 bases from V and 7 from J, leaving 15 bases between them. CDR3 size: 14 residues. The germline gives CDR1 SEHNR, CDR2 FQNEAQ (reference sequence). CDR3: CASSPPPIANEQFF. Written as DNA, the CDR3 is TGTGCCAGCAGCCCCCCCCCTATCGCGAATGAGCAGTTCTTC.

This clone was detected many times. The genes are TRBV6-6 and TRBJ1-4; TRBD1 matches at 7 bases. V lost 5 bases and J lost 5; bases outside the gene matches: 8. CDR3 length equals 15 residues. The germline V gene has CDR1 MNHNY and CDR2 SVGAGI (reference sequence). As DNA, the CDR3 is TGTGCCAGCAGTCACCCAGGGGGTGGAAATGAAAAACTGTTTTTT. It specifies CASSHPGGGNEKLFF.